The rows below give T cell receptor beta chains drawn from one sample of a study of T cell changes during pregnancy in multiple sclerosis. Method: immunoSEQ multiplex PCR; TCRdb's copy keeps in-frame clones and lacks some. The table lists fewer than 150,000 clones, 90% to 98% of them singletons, with over 0.35% in the top ten. Sample: peripheral blood, taken after pregnancy. The receptors shown here come from a female donor with multiple sclerosis, enrolled in a pregnancy study. Both conserved end residues are trimmed from each CDR3.

V gene	CDR3 length	J gene	CDR3 protein
TRBV29-1	16	TRBJ2-5	SVEDRIAGGGRQETQY
TRBV6-5	13	TRBJ1-2	ASSYSPPGVEGYT
TRBV7-8	11	TRBJ2-6	ASSLVPQGQAT
TRBV7-6	15	TRBJ2-1	ASSLKQVASGYNEQF
TRBV7-9	14	TRBJ1-3	ASSPGQGDTGNTIY
TRBV14	15	TRBJ2-7	ASSQAFSGSLSYEQY
TRBV29-1	13	TRBJ1-1	SVGDWRALNTEAF
TRBV5-1	11	TRBJ2-7	ASGGQGPYEQY
TRBV7-9	13	TRBJ2-5	ASTQGQGYGETQY
TRBV6-6	12	TRBJ2-7	ASVSGTGVNEQY
TRBV6-1	13	TRBJ2-4	ASRRPGTGKNIQY
TRBV7-9	14	TRBJ2-4	ASSLGGGNAKNIQY
TRBV4-1	13	TRBJ2-1	ASSHGSPSYNEQF
TRBV21-1	14	TRBJ2-7	ASSKQGDRESYEQY
TRBV13	11	TRBJ2-1	ASSFKTDDEQF
TRBV6-1	12	TRBJ2-7	ASTVRGDPYEQY
TRBV18	12	TRBJ2-5	ASSHRGVGETQY
TRBV28	16	TRBJ1-3	ASSHQGQLFGAGNTIY
TRBV28	17	TRBJ1-5	ASIPLLPPQGGGNQPQH
TRBV28	12	TRBJ2-2	ASRFSGPSWELF
TRBV5-1	15	TRBJ2-3	ASSTRAGGVGTDTQY
TRBV19	12	TRBJ2-7	ASTAGTGAYEQY
TRBV5-8	14	TRBJ2-3	ASSLATGGRADTQY
TRBV13	14	TRBJ2-2	ASSFRPDLTVGELF
TRBV29-1	13	TRBJ2-2	SVEDRGGDTGELF
TRBV6-1	12	TRBJ2-7	ASSEATISHEQY
TRBV28	11	TRBJ2-1	ASSQRTVDEQF
TRBV29-1	16	TRBJ2-3	SVYRGLALAGATDTQY
TRBV6-7	10	TRBJ2-7	ARHIRRYEQY
TRBV30	11	TRBJ1-5	AWSVSGGGPQH
TRBV14	10	TRBJ2-3	ASSPRTDTQY
TRBV27	12	TRBJ2-1	ASSRDFLGNEQF
TRBV19	13	TRBJ2-7	ASSIGGVASYEQY
TRBV29-1	10	TRBJ1-1	SVSLGGTEAF
TRBV7-9	11	TRBJ2-3	ASMATITDTQY
TRBV6-1	12	TRBJ1-6	ASRDSNYNSPLH
TRBV15	11	TRBJ1-1	ATNKQPGAEAF
TRBV6-5	12	TRBJ2-7	ASSSSGTFYEQY
TRBV28	12	TRBJ2-3	ASGTTGGLDTQY
TRBV2	15	TRBJ2-1	ASSGFGADPVIDEQF
TRBV19	10	TRBJ2-6	ATGGGANVLT
TRBV27	12	TRBJ1-1	ASSLLAGNTEAF
TRBV7-9	10	TRBJ2-7	ASSLTEYEQY
TRBV5-1	13	TRBJ2-3	ASSLGGASTDTQY
TRBV27	12	TRBJ2-2	AEAWPRGIGELF
TRBV6-6	13	TRBJ2-5	ASRNGDRVQETQY
TRBV7-8	14	TRBJ2-1	ASSVMDRAPYNEQF
TRBV11-2	13	TRBJ2-7	ASSEATGGRYEQY
TRBV5-1	13	TRBJ2-1	ASSFITSGYNEQF
TRBV28	9	TRBJ1-1	ASRQGPGAF
TRBV9	12	TRBJ2-5	ASSATSLEETQY
TRBV6-1	14	TRBJ1-2	ASSEALVGTGNGYT
TRBV6-5	13	TRBJ1-1	ASRPDRALNTEAF
TRBV6-6	11	TRBJ2-7	ASSYRGTHEQY
TRBV6-1	12	TRBJ2-5	ASTRRGQQETQY
TRBV10-1	11	TRBJ2-7	AGYMGSSYEQY
TRBV6-6	14	TRBJ2-7	ASSYPRGLGAYEQY
TRBV19	14	TRBJ1-4	ASTPTWGVLNEKLF
TRBV30	9	TRBJ1-2	AWSYRGGYT